This is a list of T cell receptor beta chains from one sample in a study of CD8+ T cells in alopecia areata. The protocol was immunoSEQ multiplex PCR, while the TCRdb copy is restricted to in-frame clones and leaves out a portion. The sample yields approximately 180,000 clones, about three fifths seen once. The sample in question was CD4+ T cells sorted from blood, obtained at approximately week 56, from a patient treated with tofacitinib. The receptor source for this set is a human donor with alopecia areata. Each CDR3 is given with its conserved first and last residue. D genes are given only for firm matches. A clone size is listed for some rows: how often the clone was seen (once, few, many), or a class if it is expanded.

V gene,D gene,clone size,J gene,CDR3 protein,CDR3 DNA
TRBV30,NA,NA,TRBJ2-3,CAWNRLTDTQYF,TGTGCCTGGAACCGTCTAACAGATACGCAGTATTTT
TRBV23-1,NA,NA,TRBJ1-1,CASSSAGPAEAFF,TGCGCCAGCAGTTCGGCAGGTCCGGCTGAAGCTTTCTTT
TRBV29-1,TRBD1,few,TRBJ2-5,CSALDRGGETQYF,TGCAGCGCCCTTGACAGGGGTGGGGAGACCCAGTACTTC
TRBV15,NA,NA,TRBJ2-5,CATSRDSAVQETQYF,TGTGCCACCAGCAGAGATTCGGCAGTTCAAGAGACCCAGTACTTC
TRBV14,NA,NA,TRBJ2-1,CASSHLNVGVYNEQFF,TGTGCCAGCAGCCATCTCAACGTCGGGGTGTACAATGAGCAGTTCTTC
TRBV11-2,NA,NA,TRBJ2-7,CASSYRISYEQYF,TGTGCCAGCAGCTACAGAATCTCCTACGAGCAGTACTTC
TRBV29-1,NA,NA,TRBJ1-1,CSVSVNTEASF,TGCAGCGTGTCCGTGAACACTGAAGCTTCCTTT
TRBV6-4,TRBD2,NA,TRBJ2-5,CASSGVGTSLETQYF,TGTGCCAGCAGTGGAGTAGGGACTAGCTTGGAGACCCAGTACTTC
TRBV30,TRBD2,NA,TRBJ2-5,CAWSGLARGDQYF,TGTGCCTGGAGCGGACTAGCCCGGGGGGACCAGTACTTC
TRBV30,NA,NA,TRBJ2-5,CAWSVTIGSIQTQYF,TGTGCCTGGAGTGTAACGATTGGTTCTATCCAGACCCAGTACTTC
TRBV6-5,TRBD1,NA,TRBJ2-2,CASSYSTGVRTGELFF,TGTGCCAGCAGTTACTCGACAGGGGTACGGACCGGGGAGCTGTTTTTT
TRBV29-1,NA,few,TRBJ2-7,CSVADYYEQYF,TGCAGCGTTGCCGACTACTACGAGCAGTACTTC
TRBV5-6,NA,NA,TRBJ2-5,CASSPDMGETQYF,TGTGCCAGCAGCCCAGACATGGGAGAGACCCAGTACTTC
TRBV20-1,NA,NA,TRBJ1-2,CSASTVGYTF,TGCAGTGCTAGCACAGTAGGCTACACCTTC
TRBV29-1,TRBD2,few,TRBJ2-3,CSAPFSGGADTQYF,TGCAGCGCCCCGTTTAGCGGGGGGGCTGATACGCAGTATTTT
TRBV7-9,TRBD1,NA,TRBJ2-3,CASSLRHAGGTGLADTQYF,TGTGCCAGCAGCTTGAGACACGCCGGGGGGACAGGGTTGGCAGATACGCAGTATTTT
TRBV7-9,NA,NA,TRBJ2-2,CASSLGLTGELVF,TGTGCCAGCAGCTTAGGGCTGACCGGGGAGCTGGTTTTT
TRBV29-1,NA,once,TRBJ1-3,CSATTGTGNTIYF,TGCAGCGCTACTACAGGGACTGGAAACACCATATATTTT
TRBV7-7,TRBD2,NA,TRBJ2-5,CASSFAGGTQETQYF,TGTGCCAGCAGCTTTGCGGGGGGCACTCAAGAGACCCAGTACTTC
TRBV30,NA,NA,TRBJ1-2,CAWRPPTKASYGYTF,TGTGCCTGGAGGCCCCCGACGAAAGCATCGTATGGCTACACCTTC
TRBV5-1,TRBD1,NA,TRBJ2-7,CASSWTGIGTYEQYF,TGCGCCAGCAGCTGGACAGGGATTGGGACCTACGAGCAGTACTTC
TRBV30,TRBD1,NA,TRBJ2-3,CAWGPRDRGSTDTQYF,TGTGCCTGGGGGCCGCGGGACAGGGGCAGTACAGATACGCAGTATTTT